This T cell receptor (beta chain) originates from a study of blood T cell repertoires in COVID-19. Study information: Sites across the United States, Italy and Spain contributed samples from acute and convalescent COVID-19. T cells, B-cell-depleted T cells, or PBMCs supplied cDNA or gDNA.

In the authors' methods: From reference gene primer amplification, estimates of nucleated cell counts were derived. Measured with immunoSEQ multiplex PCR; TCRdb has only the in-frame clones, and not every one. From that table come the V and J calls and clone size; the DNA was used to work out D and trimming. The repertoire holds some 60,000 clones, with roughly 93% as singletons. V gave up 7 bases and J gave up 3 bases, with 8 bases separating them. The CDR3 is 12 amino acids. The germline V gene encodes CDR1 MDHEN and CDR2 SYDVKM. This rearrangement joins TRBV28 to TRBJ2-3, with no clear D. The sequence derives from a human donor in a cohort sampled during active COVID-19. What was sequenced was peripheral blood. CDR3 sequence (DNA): TGTGCCAGCAATATGTTAACAGATACGCAGTATTTT. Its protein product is CASNMLTDTQYF.